The 24 T cell receptor beta chains below were found in one sample sequenced in a study of blood T cell repertoires in COVID-19. Profiling relied on immunoSEQ multiplex PCR, and the TCRdb table lists in-frame clones only, not all of them. This sample carries some 250,000 clones, around 89% of them seen once, and the ten largest clones take roughly 9%. Sequenced: PBMCs or T cells enriched from blood (not recorded which). The origin of the receptors is a man aged 35 to 55 who had recovered from COVID-19.

Details on this clone: The same CDR3 is also encoded by other DNA sequences in this sample. The rearrangement uses TRBV18 and TRBJ2-4, with TRBD1 matching 8 bases. V shed 3 bases and J 1 base; nucleotides not matched to a gene: 2. The germline V gene encodes CDR1 KGHSH and CDR2 LQKENI. This CDR3 has 15 amino acids. CDR3 amino acids: CASSPQGAAKNIQYF. CDR3 nucleotide sequence: TGTGCCAGCTCACCGCAGGGGGCGGCCAAAAACATTCAGTACTTC. The entire variable domain, with the rest obtained from reference TRBV18 and TRBJ2-4, is as follows: NAGVMQNPRHLVRRRGQEARLRCSPMKGHSHVYWYRQLPEEGLKFMVYLQKENIIDESGMPKERFSAEFPKEGPSILRIQQVVRGDSAAYFCASSPQGAAKNIQYFGAGTRLSVL.

The chain couples TRBV9 to TRBJ1-3; 7 positions agree with TRBD1. V was clipped by 0 bases and J by 1 base; unmatched bases: 7. This CDR3 has 17 residues. The germline V gene encodes CDR1 SGDLS and CDR2 YYNGEE. The CDR3 DNA reads as TGTGCCAGCAGCGTAGGGGGGACAGATACTTCTGGAAACACCATATATTTT. Its translation is CASSVGGTDTSGNTIYF. The full variable domain, completed using reference TRBV9 and TRBJ1-3, is DSGVTQTPKHLITATGQRVTLRCSPRSGDLSVYWYQQSLDQGLQFLIQYYNGEERAKGNILERFSAQQFPDLHSELNLSSLELGDSALYFCASSVGGTDTSGNTIYFGEGSWLTVV.

The V and J genes are TRBV19 and TRBJ2-7; D is possibly TRBD2 (5 bases). The CDR3 length is 14 residues. Germline assignment: CDR1 LNHDA and CDR2 SQIVND (reference sequence). V gave up 4 bases and J gave up 2 bases, with 12 bases separating them. In nucleotides, the CDR3 is TGTGCCAGTAGTACCTACTACGGGACCTACGAGCAGTACTTC. It encodes CASSTYYGTYEQYF.

The rearrangement uses TRBV28 and TRBJ2-1; tentative D call: TRBD1 (6 bases). The ends were cut back, 10 bases at V and 3 bases at J, with 16 bases in the middle. Per the germline V gene, CDR1 is MDHEN and CDR2 is SYDVKM. The CDR3 has 14 amino acids. CDR3 bases: TGTGCCACCTATCCCGGGACACACTACAATGAGCAGTTCTTC. This codes for CATYPGTHYNEQFF.

The CDR3 bases are TGTGCCAGCAGTTTGCCGGGGCTAGGGGGAGAGACCCAGTACTTC. Translation gives CASSLPGLGGETQYF. The chain couples TRBV5-4 to TRBJ2-5; a possible D gene is TRBD1 (6 bases). The CDR3 spans 15 residues. Germline values: CDR1 SGHNT, CDR2 YYREEE (reference sequence). With 5 bases removed from V and 4 bases from J, the gap between germline ends came to 18 bases.

This sequence joins TRBV3-1 (or the pseudogene TRBV3-2) and TRBJ2-1; the match to TRBD2 covers 11 bases. CDR1 is LGHDT, CDR2 YNNKEL, per germline (reference sequence). V was pared by 7 bases and J by 5 bases, with 4 bases of the junction left unmatched. The CDR3 is 14 amino acids. The CDR3 bases are TGTGCCAGCACCACTAGCGGGGGCCACAATGAGCAGTTCTTC. Translated: CASTTSGGHNEQFF.

In its sample, this clone was seen once. The V call is TRBV5-1, the J call TRBJ1-1; 7 nucleotides align to TRBD1. This CDR3 has 14 amino acids. After removal of 1 base from V and 5 bases from J, the junction contained 5 bases not matched to a gene. Germline CDR1 is SGHRS and CDR2 is YFSETQ. CDR3 sequence: CASSLWAGGTEAFF. In nucleotides, the CDR3 is TGCGCCAGCAGCTTGTGGGCAGGGGGTACTGAAGCTTTCTTT.

The genes are TRBV4-1 and TRBJ2-6; no clear D. The CDR3 totals 18 residues. CDR1 is MGHRA and CDR2 is YSYEKL in the germline V gene. The V gene lost 1 base and the J gene lost 0 bases, with 13 bases spanning the gap. In nucleotides, the CDR3 is TGCGCCAGCAGCCAAGCCCCGCCAGGTAGCTCTGGGGCCAACGTCCTGACTTTC. Residues: CASSQAPPGSSGANVLTF.

The chain links TRBV29-1 to TRBJ2-3; 11 bases align to TRBD2. Germline values: CDR1 SQVTM, CDR2 ANQGSEA. Unmatched junction bases numbered 11, after V lost 0 bases and J lost 6 bases. There are 17 residues in the CDR3. DNA of the CDR3: TGCAGCGTTGAAGATCCCCCGACTAGCGGGACCTCTGATACGCAGTATTTT. It yields the protein CSVEDPPTSGTSDTQYF.

V gene TRBV7-8 combines with J gene TRBJ1-5, with D perhaps matching TRBD1 (6 bases). Germline CDR1 and CDR2: SGHVS and FQNEAQ. With 3 bases removed from V and 3 bases from J, the gap between germline ends came to 24 bases. There are 19 residues in the CDR3. CDR3 residues: CASSFSGPTGRDTNQPQHF. The DNA of the CDR3 is TGTGCCAGCAGCTTTAGTGGACCGACGGGAAGGGACACCAATCAGCCCCAGCATTTT.

The V call is TRBV12-3 or TRBV12-4, the J call TRBJ1-4; D not certain. This CDR3 is built from 13 residues. The ends were cut back, 2 bases at V and 5 bases at J, with 6 bases in the middle. CDR3 region: CASSLTGNEKLFF. The CDR3 DNA sequence: TGTGCCAGCAGTTTAACCGGGAATGAAAAACTGTTTTTT.

The V call is TRBV27, the J call TRBJ2-7; 7 bases align to TRBD1. CDR1 is MNHEY, CDR2 SMNVEV, per germline (reference sequence). This CDR3 region has 13 residues. Losses at the gene ends were 9 bases for V and 5 bases for J; bases not matched to a gene: 10. The CDR3 loop reads CARRGGDLDEQYF. The CDR3 DNA reads as TGTGCCAGAAGAGGGGGCGACCTGGACGAGCAGTACTTC.

The chain joins TRBV5-8 to TRBJ2-5; D perhaps matches TRBD2 (6 bases). Germline loops: CDR1 SGHTS, CDR2 YDEGEE. The CDR3 spans 15 residues. V was shortened by 5 bases and J by 0 bases, with 14 bases between the two germline ends. CDR3 DNA sequence: TGTGCCAGCAGGGGACGGGACTCCCACCAAGAGACCCAGTACTTC. This encodes CASRGRDSHQETQYF.

The chain links TRBV6-5 to TRBJ1-2; 9 nucleotides align to TRBD1. Trimming removed 6 bases from V and 6 bases from J; junction bases left unmatched: 5. The length of the CDR3 is 13 residues. The V gene's germline CDR1 is MNHEY and CDR2 SVGAGI. This chain's CDR3 is CASRKQGADGYTF. In nucleotides, the CDR3 is TGTGCCAGCAGAAAACAGGGGGCTGATGGCTACACCTTC.

The sample holds one count of this clone. The chain combines TRBV2 with TRBJ1-4; 8 positions agree with TRBD1. CDR1 SNHLY and CDR2 FYNNEI come from the germline V gene. This CDR3 has 15 residues. The trim removed 2 bases at V and 6 bases at J, leaving 5 bases unmatched. The CDR3 nucleotides are TGTGCCAGCAGTGAAAGACAGGGGAAGTATGAAAAACTGTTTTTT. Translated: CASSERQGKYEKLFF.

This clone has only one observation. V and J are TRBV24-1 and TRBJ1-1, with D unclear. The CDR3 runs to 13 residues. V was trimmed by 2 bases and J by 4 bases, leaving 7 bases between them. Germline CDR1 reads KGHDR; CDR2 reads SFDVKD. CDR3 region: CATSDSYSTEAFF. In DNA form, the CDR3 reads TGTGCCACCAGTGATTCGTACAGCACTGAAGCTTTCTTT.

This rearrangement joins TRBV10-3 to TRBJ2-5; no clear D gene. This CDR3 contains 12 residues. Trimming shortened V by 10 bases and J by 5 bases, and 14 bases separated the two germline ends. Germline V gene lookup returns CDR1 ENHRY and CDR2 SYGVKD. The CDR3 DNA reads TGTGCCACGTCCCAGCTAGAGGAGACCCAGTACTTC. Amino acid sequence: CATSQLEETQYF.

The genes are TRBV6-6 and TRBJ1-5, with a possible D match to TRBD1 (6 bases). V was clipped by 6 bases and J by 5 bases, with 32 bases between them. Looked up from germline, CDR1 is MNHNY and CDR2 is SVGAGI (reference sequence). CDR3 length: 20 residues. CDR3 sequence (DNA): TGTGCCAGCAGCCGAACCGGGACATTCGGGTTTCTTTTTTTAGATCAGCCCCAGCATTTT. This gives the protein CASSRTGTFGFLFLDQPQHF.

The genes are TRBV5-1 and TRBJ2-3; unclear D gene. The CDR3 runs 17 residues. Deletions cut 0 bases from V and 2 bases from J, with 16 bases between. Germline V gene sequence: CDR1 SGHRS, CDR2 YFSETQ. CDR3 protein: CASSLGYSLHDTDTQYF. DNA of the CDR3: TGCGCCAGCAGCTTGGGATACAGCCTTCACGACACAGATACGCAGTATTTT. The full variable domain, rest sourced from reference TRBV5-1 and TRBJ2-3, is KAGVTQTPRYLIKTRGQQVTLSCSPISGHRSVSWYQQTPGQGLQFLFEYFSETQRNKGNFPGRFSGRQFSNSRSEMNVSTLELGDSALYLCASSLGYSLHDTDTQYFGPGTRLTVL.

The chain uses TRBV6-5 and TRBJ1-4; maybe TRBD1 (6 bases). Per the germline V gene, CDR1 is MNHEY and CDR2 is SVGAGI. This CDR3 spans 15 amino acids. Trimming left V 5 bases short and J 4 bases short, with 14 bases between. CDR3 bases: TGTGCCAGCAGTAAGAAGGTCAGGGGTAATGAAAAACTGTTTTTT. Residues: CASSKKVRGNEKLFF.

The gene calls are TRBV7-2 and TRBJ2-7; D possibly corresponds to TRBD1 (6 bases). Trimming shortened V by 1 base and J by 4 bases, and 14 bases separated the two germline ends. Germline assignment: CDR1 SGHTA and CDR2 FQGNSA. The CDR3 loop spans 15 amino acids. CDR3 sequence reads: CASSLGGQGLYEQYF. For the CDR3, the DNA is TGTGCCAGCAGCTTAGGGGGGCAAGGGCTGTACGAGCAGTACTTC.

This clone was seen a handful of times. V and J are TRBV28 and TRBJ1-2, with 10 nucleotides matching TRBD1. This CDR3 is 14 amino acids long. The V and J ends lost 6 bases and 3 bases, in that order; junction bases with no gene match: 4. Germline CDR1 reads MDHEN; CDR2 reads SYDVKM. The DNA of the CDR3 is TGTGCCAGCAGCCCTGGGACAGGGGACTATGGCTACACCTTC. Encoded protein: CASSPGTGDYGYTF.

V and J are TRBV21-1 and TRBJ1-3; the table assigns TRBD1, which was not confirmed against the DNA. TRBV21-1 is labeled a pseudogene. The CDR3 length is 21 residues. The DNA of the CDR3 is TGTGCCAGCAGCATTCTAAAAACTAGGGGACAGGGGGCTCAATTCGGAAACACCATATATTTT. Its translation is CASSILKTRGQGAQFGNTIYF.

This chain links TRBV5-1 with TRBJ1-1, with D possibly matching TRBD1 (5 bases). The CDR3 contains 14 residues. Trimming cost V 0 bases and J 1 base, with 7 bases left between them. Germline V gives CDR1 SGHRS, CDR2 YFSETQ. The CDR3 DNA reads TGCGCCAGCAGCTTGGCCAGGGCGAACACTGAAGCTTTCTTT. Amino acid sequence: CASSLARANTEAFF.